Following are 2 T cell receptor beta chains from one sample sequenced in a study of T cell responses to AZD1222 COVID-19 vaccine. The table came from immunoSEQ multiplex PCR; TCRdb's copy has only in-frame clones and leaves some out. The repertoire consists of 90,000 to 120,000 clones, with 70% to 90% occurring once and the leading ten covering roughly 2.5%. Sequencing was performed on peripheral blood, taken 28 days after the second AZD1222 dose. Receptor source: an adult who received the AZD1222 COVID-19 vaccine.

This chain links TRBV12-5 with TRBJ2-7, with D maybe TRBD1 (6 bases). The CDR3 has 16 residues. Germline-derived CDR1 and CDR2 are LGHNT and FRNRAP. V was clipped by 3 bases and J by 3 bases, with 18 bases between them. DNA for the CDR3: TGTGCTAGTGGTTTCAATACAGGGTTAGGTCGCTACGAGCAGTACTTC. It codes for CASGFNTGLGRYEQYF.

The V gene is TRBV11-2, the J gene TRBJ1-1; D call uncertain. Deletions cut 0 bases from V and 5 bases from J, with 16 bases between. Germline V gives CDR1 SGHAT, CDR2 FQNNGV. This CDR3 spans 16 amino acids. CDR3 sequence (DNA): TGTGCCAGCAGCTTAGAGATTGTGGGGAGAGGGACTGAAGCTTTCTTT. Its translation is CASSLEIVGRGTEAFF.